The subject of this entry is one T cell receptor beta chain. Preparation of the TCRbeta library involved a method that used unique molecular identifiers. From the PCR reads, TCRdb called clonotypes with MiXCR, one entry per CDR3 protein. The data hold 380,000 or so distinct CDR3 sequences, with about an eighth observed a single time. This entry belongs to a study of T-cell reconstitution after alpha-beta-depleted transplantation in children. The germline V gene encodes CDR1 MNHNS and CDR2 SASEGT. The CDR3 spans 15 residues. V dropped 6 bases and J dropped 7 bases, with 19 bases sitting between them. Sample: PBMCs, taken from the stem cell graft. The receptor comes from a human donor who donated a stem cell graft to a child with Fanconi anemia. The chain employs TRBV6-1 and TRBJ1-3, with a weak D call TRBD1 (6 bases). The DNA of the CDR3 is TGTGCCAGCAGCCTCACAGGGTCAATTGCGAACACCATATATTTT. Translating it yields CASSLTGSIANTIYF.